Listed below are T cell receptor beta chains from one sample, sequenced in a study of T-cell reconstitution after alpha-beta-depleted transplantation in children. TCRdb re-analysed the PCR reads in MiXCR, keeping a single row per CDR3 protein. Of 350,000 to 500,000 distinct CDR3 sequences in the sample, approximately 42% were seen once. The sample in question was PBMCs, obtained before TCRalphabeta/CD19-depleted stem cell transplant. The receptors here all came from a girl aged 2 to 10 with aplastic anemia, due to receive a stem cell transplant. Both conserved end residues are part of each CDR3. The D gene is left open where the match is weak. For some rows the clone size is stated as once, few or many, or as a class when expanded; others skip it.

v_gene	d_gene	j_gene	abundance	CDR3aa	CDR3nt
TRBV20-1	-	TRBJ2-7	-	CSAFTGTTSYEQYF	TGCAGTGCCTTTACGGGGACAACCTCCTACGAGCAGTACTTC
TRBV5-1	-	TRBJ2-6	-	CASSLGRLGGANVLTF	TGCGCCAGCAGCTTGGGTAGGTTAGGAGGGGCCAACGTCCTGACTTTC
TRBV6-1	TRBD1	TRBJ1-2	-	CASTVSGGTDYGYTF	TGTGCCAGCACCGTCTCAGGGGGTACGGACTATGGCTACACCTTC
TRBV7-2	TRBD2	TRBJ2-5	-	CASSLSSGGGETQYF	TGTGCCAGCAGCCTCTCGAGCGGGGGGGGAGAGACCCAGTACTTC
TRBV20-1	-	TRBJ2-2	-	CSADRDTNTGELFF	TGCAGTGCTGACCGGGACACCAACACCGGGGAGCTGTTTTTT
TRBV20-1	-	TRBJ2-7	-	CSATKGGVSYEQYF	TGCAGTGCCACAAAGGGGGGGGTCTCCTACGAGCAGTACTTC
TRBV7-2	TRBD2	TRBJ2-7	many	CASSLGVGSGASYEQYF	TGTGCCAGCAGCTTAGGTGTTGGTAGCGGGGCTTCCTACGAGCAGTACTTC
TRBV5-1	TRBD1	TRBJ1-1	many	CASSLVFSGTGRKDTEAFF	TGCGCCAGCAGCCTTGTATTCTCAGGGACAGGGCGGAAGGACACTGAAGCTTTCTTT
TRBV6-6	-	TRBJ2-1	-	CASSYTGNEQFF	TGTGCCAGCAGTTACACGGGTAATGAGCAGTTCTTC
TRBV7-6	TRBD2	TRBJ2-1	few	CASSLAQRGQFF	TGTGCCAGCAGCTTAGCCCAGCGGGGGCAGTTCTTC
TRBV20-1	-	TRBJ1-2	few	CSATDSPYGYTF	TGCAGTGCCACGGACAGCCCCTATGGCTACACCTTC
TRBV20-1	TRBD2	TRBJ2-2	-	CSARKPREAGITGELFF	TGCAGTGCTAGAAAACCTAGGGAAGCGGGAATAACCGGGGAGCTGTTTTTT
TRBV12-3/TRBV12-4	-	TRBJ2-7	many	CASSFGGYEQYF	TGTGCCAGCAGTTTTGGCGGTTACGAGCAGTACTTC
TRBV9	-	TRBJ2-5	many	CASSVRGLQETQYF	TGTGCCAGCAGCGTAAGGGGCCTCCAAGAGACCCAGTACTTC
TRBV30	-	TRBJ2-7	many	CAWRGRIPYEQYF	TGTGCCTGGAGGGGAAGGATTCCCTACGAGCAGTACTTC
TRBV7-3	-	TRBJ1-3	few	CARGEGGNTIYF	TGTGCCAGGGGAGAGGGGGGAAACACCATATATTTT
TRBV7-2	-	TRBJ2-5	-	CASRGLSETQYF	TGTGCCAGCAGGGGTCTCTCAGAGACCCAGTACTTC
TRBV11-2	-	TRBJ2-1	-	CASSLYGERLAAYNEQFF	TGTGCCAGCAGCTTATACGGGGAGCGGCTCGCGGCCTACAATGAGCAGTTCTTC
TRBV30	-	TRBJ1-1	-	CAWNYLGFMNTEAFF	TGTGCCTGGAACTATTTAGGATTTATGAACACTGAAGCTTTCTTT
TRBV6-2/TRBV6-3	TRBD2	TRBJ2-2	-	CASSSGLAGPDTGELFF	TGTGCCAGCAGTTCGGGACTAGCGGGACCAGACACCGGGGAGCTGTTTTTT
TRBV4-2	-	TRBJ2-6	-	CASSQDRGTGANVLTF	TGTGCCAGCAGCCAAGATAGAGGTACTGGGGCCAACGTCCTGACTTTC
TRBV27	-	TRBJ2-7	-	CASSFIDGYEQYF	TGTGCCAGCAGTTTTATCGACGGCTACGAGCAGTACTTC
TRBV29-1	TRBD1	TRBJ1-6	-	CSAGTGGANSPLHF	TGCAGCGCTGGGACAGGTGGGGCTAATTCACCCCTCCACTTT
TRBV12-3/TRBV12-4	-	TRBJ2-3	many	CASSLNRGGTDTQYF	TGTGCCAGCAGTTTGAACCGGGGTGGCACAGATACGCAGTATTTT
TRBV7-6	TRBD1	TRBJ2-5	-	CASSFWTGASETQYF	TGTGCCAGCAGCTTTTGGACAGGAGCCTCGGAGACCCAGTACTTC
TRBV5-1	-	TRBJ2-6	many	CASSLGGAGANVLTF	TGCGCCAGCAGCTTGGGAGGGGCTGGGGCCAACGTCCTGACTTTC
TRBV5-1	-	TRBJ2-4	-	CASSLSPGAGKNIQYF	TGCGCCAGCAGCTTGAGTCCGGGGGCTGGCAAAAACATTCAGTACTTC